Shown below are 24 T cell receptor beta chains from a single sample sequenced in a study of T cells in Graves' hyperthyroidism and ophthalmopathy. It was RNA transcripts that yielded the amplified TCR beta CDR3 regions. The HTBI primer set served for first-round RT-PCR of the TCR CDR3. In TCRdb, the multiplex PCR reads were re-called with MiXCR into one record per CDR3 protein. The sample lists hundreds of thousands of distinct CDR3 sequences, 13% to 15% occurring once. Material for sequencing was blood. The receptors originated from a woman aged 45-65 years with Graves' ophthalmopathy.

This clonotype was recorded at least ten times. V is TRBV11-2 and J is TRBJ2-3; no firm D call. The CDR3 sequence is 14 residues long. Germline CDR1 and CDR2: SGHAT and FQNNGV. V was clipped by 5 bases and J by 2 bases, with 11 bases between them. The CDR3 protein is CASSATSYTDTQYF. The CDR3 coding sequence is TGTGCCAGCAGCGCCACTTCCTACACAGATACGCAGTATTTT.

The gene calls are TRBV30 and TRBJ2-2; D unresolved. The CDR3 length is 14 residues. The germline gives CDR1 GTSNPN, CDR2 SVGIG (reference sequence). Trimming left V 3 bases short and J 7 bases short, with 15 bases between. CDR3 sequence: CAWSLPPKVGELFF. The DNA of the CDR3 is TGTGCCTGGAGCCTACCCCCAAAGGTCGGGGAGCTGTTTTTT.

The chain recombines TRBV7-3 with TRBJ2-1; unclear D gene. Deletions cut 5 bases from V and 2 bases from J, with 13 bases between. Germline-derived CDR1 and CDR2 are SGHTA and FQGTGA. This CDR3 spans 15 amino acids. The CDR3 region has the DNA TGTGCCAGCAGCCGCGGTGTGAGTACCTACAATGAGCAGTTCTTC. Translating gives CASSRGVSTYNEQFF.

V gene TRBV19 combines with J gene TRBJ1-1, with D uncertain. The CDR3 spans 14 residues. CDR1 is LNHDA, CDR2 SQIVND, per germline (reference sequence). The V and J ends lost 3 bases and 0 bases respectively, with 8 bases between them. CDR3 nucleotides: TGTGCCAGTAGTATCGGGAAGATGAACACTGAAGCTTTCTTT. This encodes CASSIGKMNTEAFF.

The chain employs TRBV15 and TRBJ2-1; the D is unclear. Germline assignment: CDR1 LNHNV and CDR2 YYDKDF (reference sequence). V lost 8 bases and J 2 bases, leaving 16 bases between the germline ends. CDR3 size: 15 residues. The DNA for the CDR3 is TGTGCCACCCGTCCAAGCCGAGCTACCTACAATGAGCAGTTCTTC. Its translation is CATRPSRATYNEQFF.

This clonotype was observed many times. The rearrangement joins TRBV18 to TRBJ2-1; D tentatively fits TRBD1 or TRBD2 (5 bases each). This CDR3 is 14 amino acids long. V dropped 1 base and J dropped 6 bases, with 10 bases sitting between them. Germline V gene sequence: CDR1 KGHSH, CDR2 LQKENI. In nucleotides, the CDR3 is TGTGCCAGCTCACCACTTGGGACCGCCAATGAGCAGTTCTTC. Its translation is CASSPLGTANEQFF.

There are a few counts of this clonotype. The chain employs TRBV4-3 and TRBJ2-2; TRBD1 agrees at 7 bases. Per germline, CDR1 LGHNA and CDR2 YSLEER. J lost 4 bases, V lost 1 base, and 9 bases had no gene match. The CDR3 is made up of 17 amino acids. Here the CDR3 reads CASSQATDRVTTGELFF. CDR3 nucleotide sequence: TGCGCCAGCAGCCAAGCCACCGACAGGGTAACCACCGGGGAGCTGTTTTTT.

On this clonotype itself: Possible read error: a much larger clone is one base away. DNA for the CDR3: TGTGCCAACAGTTTAGTTCCAATCGAGCAGTACTTC. This sequence encodes CANSLVPIEQYF. The V and J genes are TRBV28 and TRBJ2-7; the D is unclear. This CDR3 spans 12 amino acids. Germline CDR1 MDHEN, CDR2 SYDVKM. The variable domain in full, with the rest retrieved from reference TRBV28 and TRBJ2-7, is DVKVTQSSRYLVKRTGEKVFLECVQDMDHENMFWYRQDPGLGLRLIYFSYDVKMKEKGDIPEGYSVSREKKERFSLILESASTNQTSMYLCANSLVPIEQYFGPGTRLTVT.

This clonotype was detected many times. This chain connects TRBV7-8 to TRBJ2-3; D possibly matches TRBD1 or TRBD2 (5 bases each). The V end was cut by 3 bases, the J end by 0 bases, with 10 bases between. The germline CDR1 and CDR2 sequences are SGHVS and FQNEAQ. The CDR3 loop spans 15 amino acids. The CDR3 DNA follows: TGTGCCAGCAGCTTGAGGGACGGGAGCACAGATACGCAGTATTTT. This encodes CASSLRDGSTDTQYF.

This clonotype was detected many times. The CDR3 here is CSASTSGDVYEQYF. CDR3 sequence (DNA): TGCAGTGCTTCGACTAGCGGAGACGTCTACGAGCAGTACTTC. The rearrangement uses TRBV20-1 and TRBJ2-7; TRBD2 agrees at 9 bases. This CDR3 comprises 14 residues. Germline V gives CDR1 DFQATT, CDR2 SNEGSKA (reference sequence). The V and J ends lost 5 bases and 3 bases, in that order; junction bases with no gene match: 8.

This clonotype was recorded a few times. DNA of the CDR3: TGTGCCAGCAGCGAGCGGGAGGGCCTGTCCAATGAGCAGTTCTTC. Its protein product is CASSEREGLSNEQFF. The chain uses TRBV9 and TRBJ2-1, with 10 bases aligning to TRBD2. With V trimmed by 3 bases and J by 6 bases, 6 bases remained unmatched. The germline gives CDR1 SGDLS, CDR2 YYNGEE. CDR3 length: 15 residues.

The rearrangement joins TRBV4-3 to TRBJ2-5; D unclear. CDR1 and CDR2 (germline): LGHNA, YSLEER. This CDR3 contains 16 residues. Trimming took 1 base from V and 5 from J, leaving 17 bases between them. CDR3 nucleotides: TGCGCCAGCAGCCAAGCAACTCAGCTATCTGGGGAGACCCAGTACTTC. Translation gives CASSQATQLSGETQYF.

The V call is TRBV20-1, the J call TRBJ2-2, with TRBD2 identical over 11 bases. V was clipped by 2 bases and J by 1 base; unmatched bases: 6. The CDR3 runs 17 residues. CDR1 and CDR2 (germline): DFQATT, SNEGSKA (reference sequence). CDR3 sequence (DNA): TGCAGTGCTAGAAACCCCGGGACTAGCGGGAACACCGGGGAGCTGTTTTTT. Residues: CSARNPGTSGNTGELFF.

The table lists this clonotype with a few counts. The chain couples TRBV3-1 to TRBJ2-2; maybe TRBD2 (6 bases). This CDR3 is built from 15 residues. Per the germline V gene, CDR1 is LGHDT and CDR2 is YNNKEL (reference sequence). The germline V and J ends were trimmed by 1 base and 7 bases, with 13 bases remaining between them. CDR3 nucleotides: TGTGCCAGCAGCCAAGGGAGGGGATGGGTCGGGGAGCTGTTTTTT. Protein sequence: CASSQGRGWVGELFF.

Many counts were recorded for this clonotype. CDR3 coding DNA: TGTGCCAGCAGCGCGCCGGGACCCGGTGCCGGGGAGCTGTTTTTT. Its protein product is CASSAPGPGAGELFF. V is TRBV2 and J is TRBJ2-2, with D perhaps being TRBD1 or TRBD2 (5 bases each). CDR1 and CDR2 (germline): SNHLY, FYNNEI. V lost 6 bases and J lost 6, with 17 bases in between. The CDR3 totals 15 residues.

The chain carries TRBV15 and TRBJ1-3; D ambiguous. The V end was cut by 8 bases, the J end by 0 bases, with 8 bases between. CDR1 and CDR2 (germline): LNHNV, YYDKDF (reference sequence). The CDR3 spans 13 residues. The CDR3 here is CATAGSSGNTIYF. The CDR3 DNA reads TGTGCCACCGCGGGGAGCTCTGGAAACACCATATATTTT.

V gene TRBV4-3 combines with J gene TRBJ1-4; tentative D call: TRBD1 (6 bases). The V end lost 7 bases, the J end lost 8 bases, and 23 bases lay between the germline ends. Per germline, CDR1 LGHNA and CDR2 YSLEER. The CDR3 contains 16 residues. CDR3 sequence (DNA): TGCGCCAGCACTCCCGGGGGCAGTTTGGGAGGAGAAAAACTGTTTTTT. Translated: CASTPGGSLGGEKLFF.

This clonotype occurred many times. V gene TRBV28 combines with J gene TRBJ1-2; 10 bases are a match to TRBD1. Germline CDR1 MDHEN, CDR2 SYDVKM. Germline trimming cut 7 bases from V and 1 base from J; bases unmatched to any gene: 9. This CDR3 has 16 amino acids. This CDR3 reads CASKSAGTGVNYGYTF. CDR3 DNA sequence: TGTGCCAGCAAATCGGCCGGGACAGGGGTTAACTATGGCTACACCTTC.

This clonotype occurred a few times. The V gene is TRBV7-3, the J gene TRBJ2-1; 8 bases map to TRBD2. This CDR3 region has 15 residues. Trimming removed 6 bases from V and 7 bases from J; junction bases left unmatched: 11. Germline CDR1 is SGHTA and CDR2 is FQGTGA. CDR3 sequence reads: CASSLSAGVENEQFF. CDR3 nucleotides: TGTGCCAGCAGTCTATCAGCGGGGGTGGAGAATGAGCAGTTCTTC.

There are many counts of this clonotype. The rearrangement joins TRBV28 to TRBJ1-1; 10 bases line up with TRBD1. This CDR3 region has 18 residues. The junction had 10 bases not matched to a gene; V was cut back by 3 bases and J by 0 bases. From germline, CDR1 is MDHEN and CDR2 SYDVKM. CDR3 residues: CASSFTRDRGLLNTEAFF. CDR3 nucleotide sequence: TGTGCCAGCAGTTTCACCCGGGACAGGGGTCTATTGAACACTGAAGCTTTCTTT.

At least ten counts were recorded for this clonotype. CDR3 sequence (DNA): TGCAGTGCTAGAGCGACGGTCGGCGGGGATCAGCCCCAGCATTTT. Translation gives CSARATVGGDQPQHF. This sequence joins TRBV20-1 and TRBJ1-5; no reliable D call. CDR3 length: 15 residues. Germline values: CDR1 DFQATT, CDR2 SNEGSKA (reference sequence). Deletions cut 1 base from V and 5 bases from J, with 15 bases between.

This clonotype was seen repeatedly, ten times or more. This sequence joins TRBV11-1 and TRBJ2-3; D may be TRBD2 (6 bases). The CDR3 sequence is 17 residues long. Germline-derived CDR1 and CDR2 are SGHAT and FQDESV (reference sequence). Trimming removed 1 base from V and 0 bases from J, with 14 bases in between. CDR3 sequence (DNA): TGTGCCAGCAGCTTAGGACGGGGGTTTACTAGCACAGATACGCAGTATTTT. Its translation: CASSLGRGFTSTDTQYF. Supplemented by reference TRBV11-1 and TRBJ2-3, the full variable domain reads EAEVAQSPRYKITEKSQAVAFWCDPISGHATLYWYRQILGQGPELLVQFQDESVVDDSQLPKDRFSAERLKGVDSTLKIQPAELGDSAMYLCASSLGRGFTSTDTQYFGPGTRLTVL.

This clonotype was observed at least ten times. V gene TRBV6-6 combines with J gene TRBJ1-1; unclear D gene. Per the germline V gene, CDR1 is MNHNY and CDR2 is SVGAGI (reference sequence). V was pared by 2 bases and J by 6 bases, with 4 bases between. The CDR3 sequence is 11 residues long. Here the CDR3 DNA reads TGTGCCAGCAGTTACGGATCTGAAGCTTTCTTT. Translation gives CASSYGSEAFF.

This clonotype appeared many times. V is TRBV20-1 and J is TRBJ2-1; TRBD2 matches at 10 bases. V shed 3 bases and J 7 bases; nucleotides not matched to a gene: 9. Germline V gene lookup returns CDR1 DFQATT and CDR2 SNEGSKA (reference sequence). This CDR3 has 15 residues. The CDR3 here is CSASPLAGAVNEQFF. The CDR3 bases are TGCAGTGCTAGCCCTCTAGCGGGAGCGGTGAATGAGCAGTTCTTC.